What follows are 9 T cell receptor beta chains derived from one specimen sequenced in a study of blood T cells in healthy people across ages. It was with a sample-barcoded 5' primer and a J-beta primer mix that a second PCR of about 7 to 12 cycles was run. TCRdb used MiXCR to reprocess the 5' RACE reads, holding one entry per CDR3 protein. The top ten hold over 10% of the sample, which has around 1.1 million distinct CDR3 sequences, roughly two fifths seen once. Material for sequencing was blood. The receptor set was obtained from a man aged 18 to 30 in good health.

This clonotype was observed a few times. The V and J genes are TRBV6-1 and TRBJ1-2; TRBD1 matches at 11 bases. V dropped 7 bases and J dropped 4; count of bases not matched to a gene: 5. Germline CDR1 and CDR2: MNHNS and SASEGT. The CDR3 sequence is 14 residues long. The CDR3: CASTGTGGFYGYTF. CDR3 coding DNA: TGTGCCAGCACTGGGACAGGGGGTTTCTATGGCTACACCTTC.

This chain uses TRBV28 with TRBJ2-5; D gene uncertain. The last part of the DNA fits TRBJ2-7 better; the J call may be wrong. The CDR3 runs to 12 residues. The germline CDR1 and CDR2 sequences are MDHEN and SYDVKM. CDR3 loop: CAIKSKGSEQYF. The CDR3 DNA sequence: TGTGCCATCAAGTCCAAGGGCTCCGAGCAGTACTTC.

Details on this clonotype: The junction shows a germline mismatch at one end, possibly a read error. The chain uses TRBV7-9 and TRBJ2-1; D is unclear. Germline assignment: CDR1 SEHNR and CDR2 FQNEAQ (reference sequence). The CDR3 loop spans 16 amino acids. The chain's CDR3 is CANSSDVEFSYNEQFF. CDR3 in DNA: TGTGCCAACAGCTCCGACGTAGAGTTTTCCTACAATGAGCAGTTCTTC. The variable domain in full, with the rest retrieved from reference TRBV7-9 and TRBJ2-1, is DTGVSQNPRHKITKRGQNVTFRCDPISEHNRLYWYRQTLGQGPEFLTYFQNEAQLEKSRLLSDRFSAERPKGSFSTLEIQRTEQGDSAMYLCANSSDVEFSYNEQFFGPGTRLTVL.

The chain carries TRBV2 and TRBJ2-2; TRBD2 is a possible D gene (5 bases). Germline V lookup: CDR1 SNHLY, CDR2 FYNNEI. CDR3 length: 15 amino acids. Between the trimmed V and J ends, which lost 4 bases and 4 bases, there was a span of 13 bases. The CDR3 is CASSGDSAGTGELFF. In nucleotides, the CDR3 is TGTGCCAGCAGTGGAGACTCGGCGGGCACCGGGGAGCTGTTTTTT.

The chain couples TRBV6-5 to TRBJ1-2, with 7 bases identical to TRBD1. This CDR3 contains 16 residues. With 0 bases clipped from V and 6 bases from J, the junction kept 10 bases outside the gene matches. CDR1 and CDR2 (germline): MNHEY, SVGAGI. CDR3 amino acids: CASSYSPGGLPDGYTF. CDR3 coding DNA: TGTGCCAGCAGTTACTCACCAGGGGGTTTACCGGATGGCTACACCTTC.

The rearrangement joins TRBV10-3 to TRBJ1-2, with no clear D. Trimming cost V 2 bases and J 0 bases, with 10 bases left between them. The CDR3 sequence is 15 residues long. The germline CDR1 and CDR2 sequences are ENHRY and SYGVKD. The CDR3 sequence: CAISEGLPTNYGYTF. CDR3 coding DNA: TGTGCCATCAGTGAGGGTCTCCCAACTAACTATGGCTACACCTTC.

The sample holds a few counts of this clonotype. The CDR3 DNA follows: TGTGCCAGTAGGAAGACAGGGGCCGAATATCAAGAGACCCAGTACTTC. Its protein is CASRKTGAEYQETQYF. The V call is TRBV19, the J call TRBJ2-5, with 8 bases that match TRBD1. V trimming: 6 bases; J trimming: 2 bases; junction bases outside the gene matches: 11. CDR1 is LNHDA and CDR2 is SQIVND in the germline V gene (reference sequence). The CDR3 totals 16 residues. Full variable domain (missing parts from reference TRBV19 and TRBJ2-5): DGGITQSPKYLFRKEGQNVTLSCEQNLNHDAMYWYRQDPGQGLRLIYYSQIVNDFQKGDIAEGYSVSREKKESFPLTVTSAQKNPTAFYLCASRKTGAEYQETQYFGPGTRLLVL.

The V gene is TRBV12-3 or TRBV12-4, the J gene TRBJ2-5; tentatively, D is TRBD1 or TRBD2 (5 bases each). This CDR3 contains 14 residues. The V gene lost 7 bases and the J gene lost 11 bases, with 23 bases spanning the gap. In DNA, the CDR3 is TGTGCCAGCACCCCCGAGGGGATCTACAATGAGCAGTACTTC. Amino acids: CASTPEGIYNEQYF.

The gene calls are TRBV3-1 and TRBJ1-2; 10 bases map to TRBD1. This CDR3 region has 16 residues. CDR1 and CDR2 (germline): LGHDT, YNNKEL (reference sequence). Trimming removed 6 bases from V and 8 bases from J; junction bases left unmatched: 15. The CDR3: CASSRHLRQGASGYTF. In DNA, the CDR3 is TGTGCCAGCAGTCGACACCTGCGACAGGGGGCATCCGGCTACACCTTC.